This T cell receptor (beta chain) was sequenced during a study of cytomegalovirus exposure and HLA in healthy donors (dated by TCRdb to 2016 to 2017). In the study overall: The 650 to 800 repertoires of the first cohort and the 95 to 150 validation repertoires were produced on the same platform, according to a later analysis. The study was designed to test whether signatures of past pathogen exposure could be identified by cataloging public T cell receptors. In addition to the first cohort of roughly 670 subjects, a separate validation cohort of approximately 110 different subjects was used. To predict cytomegalovirus infection status, the study brought together high-throughput TCR immunosequencing, statistical association of individual TCRs with disease status, and machine learning. General conclusions and limits of the study: Three of the identified cytomegalovirus-associated TCR beta chains were confirmed in vitro to be specific for cytomegalovirus antigens. In the study, roughly 160 TCR beta chains were listed as associated with cytomegalovirus. It was suggested by the authors that the approach could potentially be generalized to other disease states and immunological phenotypes. The classifier was reported to diagnose cytomegalovirus status with high specificity and sensitivity in both the original cohort and the validation cohort. A later analysis had no HLA typing for the validation cohort, so co-occurrence there was scored across all 110 or so repertoires. Most TCR sequences were seen in very few donors, while some public TCRs were found in many individuals. In a later analysis, TCRs clustered in the first cohort were found to also tend to co-occur in the roughly 130 validation repertoires, with roughly 93% of cluster scores above 0.

Donors formed part of the validation cohort, which comprised 120 subjects and was distinct from the first cohort of some 700 subjects. Taken from the germline V gene (reference sequence), the CDR1 and CDR2 loops are LNHDA and SQIVND. Measured from the cysteine to the phenylalanine, the CDR3 is 16 residues long. The retained sequence is limited to the CDR3, 48 bases, with the frame set at the first base. The V and J ends are trimmed by 1 base and 2 bases, leaving 14 bases between them. With regard to this clone: Its antigen has not been determined. No base-level quality is on record; no much larger clone is a single base apart.

Libraries were prepared through the immunoSEQ multiplex PCR assay. The authors processed their data as follows. A statistical classification framework was built for diagnosing cytomegalovirus status from the catalog of TCR beta chain sequences. This is the immuneACCESS table as TCRdb keeps it, with only in-frame sequences that have V and J called. A part of the clones is gone; compared with another copy, unresolved V genes explain less than half, and the rest is unexplained. That table furnishes V, J and clone size, whereas the DNA furnished D and trimming. The sample includes about 200,000 clones, with 80% to 90% observed a single time. Jointly, the top ten make up over 10% of the sample.

The sequence came from a woman between 25 and 40 years old in good health and CMV-seropositive. Sequencing used PBMCs. The chain links TRBV19 with TRBJ1-2; confidence is insufficient to name the D gene. The CDR3 reads CASSIGGAETNYGYTF. The sequenced DNA: TGTGCCAGTAGTATAGGAGGAGCCGAAACCAACTATGGCTACACCTTC.